These 24 T cell receptor beta chains came from one sample sequenced in a study of blood T cell repertoires in COVID-19. Profiling relied on immunoSEQ multiplex PCR, and the TCRdb table lists in-frame clones only, not all of them. Here the sample spans approximately 240,000 clones, approximately 80% being singletons. Sequencing was performed on peripheral blood. The receptor source for this set is a woman aged 60-75 years with active or convalescent COVID-19.

V and J are TRBV28 and TRBJ2-7; maybe TRBD1 (5 bases). V dropped 3 bases and J dropped 4 bases, with 10 bases sitting between them. Germline-derived CDR1 and CDR2 are MDHEN and SYDVKM. The CDR3 has 13 amino acids. The CDR3 region has the DNA TGTGCCAGCAGTTTGACAGACTCATACGAGCAGTACGTC. It translates to CASSLTDSYEQYV.

This clone was seen just once. V gene TRBV6-5 combines with J gene TRBJ2-1; no reliable D call. V lost 6 bases, J lost 6 bases, and 15 bases lay in between. This CDR3 region has 14 residues. Germline V gene data show CDR1 as MNHEY and CDR2 as SVGAGI. CDR3 DNA: TGTGCCAGCAGCGGAGACCAACCCGCCAATGAGCAGTTCTTC. Translation: CASSGDQPANEQFF.

The rearrangement links TRBV28 to TRBJ1-2; 7 nucleotides line up with TRBD1. The germline gives CDR1 MDHEN, CDR2 SYDVKM. Trimming cost V 7 bases and J 2 bases; bases outside gene matches: 19. This CDR3 is built from 18 residues. CDR3 protein: CASNLSGQEKPLNYGYTF. Written as DNA, the CDR3 is TGTGCCAGCAATCTTTCCGGACAGGAGAAACCACTAAACTATGGCTACACCTTC.

The chain combines TRBV5-4 with TRBJ2-5; tentative D call: TRBD1 (6 bases). Germline lookup yields CDR1 SGHNT and CDR2 YYREEE (reference sequence). Deletions cut 3 bases from V and 2 bases from J, with 14 bases between. The CDR3 length is 15 residues. DNA for the CDR3: TGTGCCAGCAGCTCACCGACAGGCTCACAAGAGACCCAGTACTTC. Translation gives CASSSPTGSQETQYF.

Notes on this clone: The same CDR3 can be traced to other DNA sequences in this sample. The gene calls are TRBV5-6 and TRBJ1-5; no definite D call. V gave up 2 bases and J gave up 4 bases, with 4 bases separating them. The CDR3 extends over 12 amino acids. Germline V lookup: CDR1 SGHDT, CDR2 YYEEEE. This CDR3 is CASSFVNQPQHF. For the CDR3, the DNA is TGTGCCAGCAGCTTTGTAAATCAGCCCCAGCATTTT.

The chain carries TRBV12-3 or TRBV12-4 and TRBJ1-5, with 8 bases lining up with TRBD1. V lost 6 bases to trimming and J lost 7 bases; unmatched junction nucleotides: 5. The CDR3 loop spans 13 amino acids. The CDR3 spells CASRPQGDQPQHF. The CDR3 coding sequence is TGTGCCAGCAGACCACAGGGGGACCAGCCCCAGCATTTT.

Of note for this clone: The DNA is omitted, as the CDR3 cannot be located on it reliably, and the CDR3 follows TCRdb's listing. V and J are TRBV21-1 and TRBJ2-7; whether TRBD1, the table's D call, matches the DNA was not checked. TRBV21-1 represents a pseudogene. The CDR3 adds up to 15 amino acids, both ends counted. This chain's CDR3 is CASTGFGQGAYEQYF.

The chain is built from TRBV3-1 (or the pseudogene TRBV3-2) and TRBJ2-3; D is unclear. This CDR3 spans 16 amino acids. The ends were cut back, 3 bases at V and 2 bases at J, with 15 bases in the middle. CDR1 is LGHDT, CDR2 YNNKEL, per germline (reference sequence). CDR3 DNA: TGTGCCAGCAGCCAGGCGACTCCAGCGATCACAGATACGCAGTATTTT. Amino acid sequence: CASSQATPAITDTQYF.

This clone was seen more than once but under ten times. The chain combines TRBV6-5 with TRBJ1-3, with D hard to call. With 6 bases removed from V and 3 bases from J, the gap between germline ends came to 15 bases. From germline, CDR1 is MNHEY and CDR2 SVGAGI. The CDR3 contains 15 residues. This CDR3 is CASRASGLDGNTIYF. In DNA, the CDR3 is TGTGCCAGCAGGGCGTCGGGGTTGGATGGAAACACCATATATTTT.

This chain connects TRBV29-1 to TRBJ2-1; 11 nucleotides agree with TRBD2. In germline, CDR1 is SQVTM, CDR2 ANQGSEA. CDR3 length equals 13 residues. Trimming at V came to 6 bases and at J to 7 bases, leaving 5 bases not matched to a gene. As DNA, the CDR3 is TGCAGCGTGACTAGCGGGGTGCCTAATGAGCAGTTCTTC. It is translated as CSVTSGVPNEQFF.

The genes are TRBV12-5 and TRBJ1-1; TRBD1 agrees at 8 bases. Germline V gives CDR1 LGHNT, CDR2 FRNRAP. Trimming at V came to 3 bases and at J to 5 bases, leaving 14 bases not matched to a gene. The length of the CDR3 is 17 residues. The CDR3: CASGFRTITGGSTEAFF. The CDR3 bases are TGTGCTAGTGGTTTTCGGACGATAACAGGGGGGAGTACTGAAGCTTTCTTT.

The chain uses TRBV2 and TRBJ2-1, with 9 bases matching TRBD2. CDR1 is SNHLY, CDR2 FYNNEI, per germline. This CDR3 contains 14 residues. V lost 6 bases to trimming and J lost 7 bases; unmatched junction nucleotides: 7. In DNA form, the CDR3 reads TGTGCCAGCAGGCCGGGACTAGCAATGAATGAGCAGTTCTTC. This encodes CASRPGLAMNEQFF.

CDR3 DNA sequence: TGCGCCAGCGGGGCACGTGTCGACGAGCAGTACTTC. Residues: CASGARVDEQYF. J is TRBJ2-7 and V is TRBV5-1, with a tentative D call TRBD1 (5 bases). The CDR3 consists of 12 residues. V was cut by 7 bases and J by 5 bases, with 13 bases left in between. Germline values: CDR1 SGHRS, CDR2 YFSETQ.

This clone was seen just once. This chain uses TRBV11-2 with TRBJ2-3; D is unclear. Looked up from germline, CDR1 is SGHAT and CDR2 is FQNNGV. The V end lost 2 bases, the J end lost 5 bases, and 11 bases lay between the germline ends. The CDR3 covers 14 residues. CDR3 sequence: CASSLIRVRDTQYF. The CDR3 DNA is TGTGCCAGCAGCTTAATACGGGTCAGAGATACGCAGTATTTT.

The V and J genes are TRBV7-2 and TRBJ2-5, with D possibly being TRBD2 (6 bases). Germline V gives CDR1 SGHTA, CDR2 FQGNSA. Trimming took 5 bases from V and 1 from J, leaving 11 bases between them. The CDR3 is made up of 14 amino acids. The CDR3: CASSRGVSQETQYF. The DNA for the CDR3 is TGTGCCAGCAGCCGCGGGGTTTCCCAAGAGACCCAGTACTTC.

This rearrangement joins TRBV5-3 to TRBJ1-2; 9 bases match TRBD1. TRBV5-3 is flagged as an ORF with uncertain function. The V and J ends lost 3 bases and 4 bases, in that order; junction bases with no gene match: 4. This CDR3 region has 14 residues. The CDR3 DNA follows: TGTGCCAGAAGCTGTACAGGGGGCGTCTATGGCTACACCTTC. Residues: CARSCTGGVYGYTF.

In its sample, this clone is medium-sized. The J gene is TRBJ1-2, the V gene TRBV19; no definite D call. The CDR3 sequence is 13 residues long. The V gene lost 1 base and the J gene lost 8 bases, with 11 bases spanning the gap. Germline CDR1 LNHDA, CDR2 SQIVND (reference sequence). The CDR3 sequence is CASSIGQEGGYTF. CDR3 sequence (DNA): TGTGCCAGTAGTATAGGTCAGGAAGGCGGCTACACCTTC.

J is TRBJ2-2 and V is TRBV28; 7 bases align to TRBD2. This CDR3 has 15 residues. CDR1 MDHEN and CDR2 SYDVKM come from the germline V gene. V shed 8 bases, J shed 5 bases, and the junction held 11 bases outside the gene matches. DNA for the CDR3: TGTGCCAGCGAGGTACCGGGGAGGGGAACCGGGGAGCTGTTTTTT. It codes for CASEVPGRGTGELFF.

CDR3 region: CASSLGPRSYDNSPLHF. The CDR3 DNA sequence: TGTGCCAGCAGCTTAGGGCCGAGGTCCTACGATAATTCACCCCTCCACTTT. The J gene is TRBJ1-6, the V gene TRBV11-2; no reliable D call. Germline V gene data show CDR1 as SGHAT and CDR2 as FQNNGV. Trimming pared 1 base from V and 5 bases from J, leaving 15 bases between. The CDR3 runs 17 residues.

The V and J genes are TRBV5-3 and TRBJ2-7, with D perhaps matching TRBD2 (6 bases). TRBV5-3 is flagged as an ORF with uncertain function. The CDR3 contains 16 residues. V was trimmed by 2 bases and J by 0 bases, leaving 15 bases between them. The CDR3 DNA reads TGTGCCAGAAGCTTCCCCTCGGGACTGTGCTCCTACGAGCAGTACTTC. Encoded protein: CARSFPSGLCSYEQYF.

This clone was detected a few times. The chain recombines TRBV11-2 with TRBJ1-4; tentatively, D is TRBD1 (6 bases). This CDR3 is built from 18 residues. Germline values: CDR1 SGHAT, CDR2 FQNNGV. The V end was cut by 0 bases, the J end by 0 bases, with 14 bases between. CDR3 amino acids: CASSLDRAGDATNEKLFF. DNA for the CDR3: TGTGCCAGCAGCTTAGATAGGGCAGGGGATGCAACTAATGAAAAACTGTTTTTT. Filled out from reference TRBV11-2 and TRBJ1-4, the complete variable domain reads EAGVAQSPRYKIIEKRQSVAFWCNPISGHATLYWYQQILGQGPKLLIQFQNNGVVDDSQLPKDRFSAERLKGVDSTLKIQPAKLEDSAVYLCASSLDRAGDATNEKLFFGSGTQLSVL.

The chain has TRBV6-1 and TRBJ2-7; TRBD1 is a possible D gene (6 bases). Germline CDR1 is MNHNS and CDR2 is SASEGT. The CDR3 length is 13 residues. Trimming pared 0 bases from V and 7 bases from J, leaving 10 bases between. The CDR3 protein is CASSEARTGEQYV. The DNA for the CDR3 is TGTGCCAGCAGTGAAGCTAGAACAGGGGAGCAGTACGTC.

The chain has TRBV7-6 and TRBJ2-5, with D perhaps TRBD1 (8 bases). The CDR3 extends over 16 amino acids. Germline assignment: CDR1 SGHVS and CDR2 FNYEAQ. Trimming removed 0 bases from V and 4 bases from J, with 15 bases in between. The CDR3 region has the DNA TGTGCCAGCAGCTTAGCCCTGACAGGGGAGGGAGAGACCCAGTACTTC. Translation: CASSLALTGEGETQYF. The full variable domain, in which reference TRBV7-6 and TRBJ2-5 provide the parts outside the CDR3, is GAGVSQSPRYKVTKRGQDVALRCDPISGHVSLYWYRQALGQGPEFLTYFNYEAQQDKSGLPNDRFSAERPEGSISTLTIQRTEQRDSAMYRCASSLALTGEGETQYFGPGTRLLVL.

V usage is TRBV7-6 and J usage is TRBJ2-7, with D perhaps TRBD1 (6 bases). CDR1 is SGHVS, CDR2 FNYEAQ, per germline. The V gene lost 1 base and the J gene lost 4 bases, with 14 bases spanning the gap. There are 15 residues in the CDR3. The chain's CDR3 is CASSLDRASIYEQYV. CDR3 coding DNA: TGTGCCAGCAGCTTAGACAGGGCCTCCATATACGAGCAGTACGTC.